Sequencing of this T cell receptor beta chain was carried out in a study of blood T cells in healthy people across ages (dated by TCRdb to the mid-2010s). For context, the study as a whole: In model experiments, roughly one uniquely barcoded TCR beta cDNA molecule per two T cells was captured by template switching. Age-related changes in TCR beta repertoire diversity were measured in the study by deep sequencing normalized with unique cDNA molecular identifiers. Four age groups were formed from the donors: young (average approximately 15 years), middle-aged (approximately 42), aged (over 55) and long-lived (about 80). To avoid experimental bias, donors of different ages were randomly spread across the sequencing lanes. Two additional independent replicas of 1 million unique cDNA reads from the same blood draw were analyzed for two donors (one aged 18 to 29 and one aged 80 or older). Results and caveats for the whole study, not just this receptor: Estimates of total diversity from one million sequenced T cells were regarded as lower bounds and underestimates. Because donor CMV infection status was unknown, age-related changes in expanded clonotypes were potentially confounded. Bulk unsorted PBMC profiling prevented conclusive comparison of naive and antigen-experienced compartments. As age increased, observed TCR beta diversity per million T cells dropped in a roughly linear way, and a significant reduction was already evident by age roughly 36. A strong correlation was found between observed TCR beta diversity and the percentage of naive T cells measured by flow cytometry. The long-lived group showed more naive CD4+ T cells, fewer expanded clones and increased TCR diversity than the aged group, suggesting age selection.

The CDR3 starts with the cysteine, ends with the phenylalanine, and has 16 residues. Of all the DNA, just the CDR3 is kept, 48 bases in frame from base 1. V was cut back by 6 bases and J by 0 bases, leaving a gap of 15 bases between them. This clonotype came up a few times. This clone's antigen is unknown. Base qualities are missing; no much larger clone stands one base away. Library construction relied on 5' RACE. The listed sequencing device is Illumina HiSeq 2500. A second PCR of roughly 6 to 12 cycles was performed with a sample-barcoded 5' primer and a J-beta primer mix. A template-switch 5' adaptor carrying 12 random nucleotides introduced a unique molecular identifier onto each TCR beta cDNA molecule. Each sample yielded at least 3 million CDR3-containing paired-end reads. First-strand cDNA was synthesized from all RNA with the Mint cDNA synthesis kit, primed by a TRBC-specific oligonucleotide. Following uracil-DNA glycosylase treatment, all cDNA underwent a first 18-cycle PCR with the universal primers M1SS and BC2_uni_R. On the authors' methods: Normalization of each sample was performed by random selection of 1 million high-quality reads, each carrying a distinct molecular identifier. Instead of being binned into consensus sequences, reads with shared molecular identifiers were discarded. MiTCR, with a Q25 quality threshold and the strictest error-elimination algorithm, was used for CDR3 identification, clonotype clustering and error correction. A nonparametric unseen species model using Euler transformation provided a lower-bound estimate of total TCR beta diversity. TCRdb cleaned the public reads at Q25 with fastp, built clones with MiXCR and kept in-frame beta chains. Here each entry gathers all rows of one CDR3 protein and keeps the most common genes and DNA. V and J calls and clone size were set by TCRdb, not the authors. The sample data list about 1.7 million distinct CDR3 sequences, and 28% of these were observed just once. The top ten clones comprise 7.7% of the sample.

The donors were about 40 Caucasian individuals from Russia, aged 6 to 90 years, who were systemically healthy. Approximately 11 milliliters of peripheral blood were drawn from each donor into EDTA-treated Vacutainer tubes. Ficoll-Paque density-gradient centrifugation was used to isolate PBMCs, with at least 6 million per sample. Trizol reagent was used to extract total RNA from the PBMCs, yielding at least 6 micrograms per sample. The percentages of naive CD45RAhigh/CD27high T cells were determined by flow cytometry on a PBMC aliquot from every donor. The sequenced sample consisted of blood. The rearrangement combines TRBV12-3 or TRBV12-4 with TRBJ2-1; the D gene assignment is ambiguous. The sequence was collected from a woman between 25 and 40 years old in good health. The DNA reads TGTGCCAGCAGCGCGTACATGCACAGCTCCTACAATGAGCAGTTCTTC. Its protein is CASSAYMHSSYNEQFF.